The entry that follows covers one T cell receptor beta chain sequence. Trimming removed 0 bases from V and 2 bases from J, with 8 bases in between. CDR3 length equals 15 residues. Germline V gene lookup returns CDR1 SNHLY and CDR2 FYNNEI. Living in about two dozen US areas, the participants were between 18 and 89 years of age. Participant-reported clinical history was the basis for cohort assignment. Some clones are missing from TCRdb's copy, which holds only in-frame ones; the method was immunoSEQ multiplex PCR. The sample carries 150,000 to 200,000 clones, 70% to 90% recorded once. This specimen belongs to a study of blood T cell repertoires in COVID-19. Across the study: Sample material is recorded as cDNA or gDNA derived from T cells, B-cell-depleted T cells, or PBMCs.

Sequenced input: PBMCs or T cells enriched from blood (not recorded which). This receptor was identified in a middle-aged man who had recovered from COVID-19. The chain couples TRBV2 to TRBJ2-1, with D perhaps TRBD2 (5 bases). The DNA for the CDR3 is TGTGCCAGCAGTGAAGCGGGCGGGCCCTACAATGAGCAGTTCTTC. This gives the protein CASSEAGGPYNEQFF.